The 3 T cell receptor beta chains below come from one sample, sequenced in a study of blood T cell repertoires in COVID-19. Data came from immunoSEQ multiplex PCR; TCRdb stores just in-frame clones and leaves some out. The data contain more than 200,000 clones, nearly 90% of them singletons. The sequencing sample was made of PBMCs or T cells enriched from blood (not recorded which). These receptors were collected from a man aged 25-45 years who had recovered from COVID-19.

The V gene is TRBV28, the J gene TRBJ1-4, with 9 positions matching TRBD1. CDR3 size: 17 residues. Per germline, CDR1 MDHEN and CDR2 SYDVKM. The junction had 6 bases not matched to a gene; V was cut back by 4 bases and J by 0 bases. The CDR3 coding sequence is TGTGCCAGCAGTTCACAGGGGGCAAGGGCAACTAATGAAAAACTGTTTTTT. Protein: CASSSQGARATNEKLFF.

V is TRBV7-6 and J is TRBJ1-4, with 8 bases aligning to TRBD1. V was pared by 1 base and J by 8 bases, with 6 bases of the junction left unmatched. The CDR3 runs 15 residues. Germline assignment: CDR1 SGHVS and CDR2 FNYEAQ. The CDR3 DNA reads TGTGCCAGCAGCTTAGGCCAGGGGGCAAGGGAAAAACTGTTTTTT. Protein sequence: CASSLGQGAREKLFF.

This clone was detected once. V usage is TRBV2 and J usage is TRBJ2-1; the D gene is possibly TRBD2 (5 bases). CDR1 SNHLY and CDR2 FYNNEI come from the germline V gene. CDR3 length equals 16 residues. The V end lost 1 base, the J end lost 6 bases, and 16 bases lay between the germline ends. CDR3 in amino acids: CASSEETMVTSNEQFF. In nucleotides, the CDR3 is TGTGCCAGCAGTGAAGAGACTATGGTCACCTCCAATGAGCAGTTCTTC.